A single sample gave rise to the 31 T cell receptor beta chains below, sequenced in a study of metastatic and nonmetastatic thyroid tumors. TCRdb reanalyzed the PCR reads via MiXCR. The table has about 30,000 clones, less than 14% seen once. No patient had received any treatment before thyroid surgery. The sample consisted of blood. Receptor source: a female donor with papillary thyroid cancer or a benign thyroid nodule (not recorded which). Some clones in this sample may be carry-over from other donors' samples.

The chain combines TRBV2 with TRBJ1-2, with D perhaps matching TRBD1 (5 bases). CDR1 and CDR2 from the germline V gene are SNHLY and FYNNEI. This CDR3 has 15 amino acids. The germline V and J ends were trimmed by 4 bases and 5 bases, with 17 bases remaining between them. The CDR3 DNA sequence: TGTGCCAGCAGTGGGGGTGTTCGGGGGTTTTATGGCTACACCTTC. Translated, it gives CASSGGVRGFYGYTF.

This clone is a singleton in its sample. The chain combines TRBV5-1 with TRBJ2-7, with D possibly TRBD1 on 5 matching bases. Trimming left V 3 bases short and J 2 bases short, with 6 bases between. CDR1 is SGHRS, CDR2 YFSETQ, per germline. There are 12 residues in the CDR3. CDR3 nucleotide sequence: TGCGCCAGCAGCTCGGACACCTACGAGCAGTACTTC. Translating it yields CASSSDTYEQYF.

This clone was recorded a few times. The junction differs from germline at one of its ends, possibly a read error. This rearrangement joins TRBV19 to TRBJ2-6; D ambiguous. Germline CDR1 and CDR2: LNHDA and SQIVND (reference sequence). The CDR3 is 15 amino acids. Here the CDR3 reads CSSSIPGSGANVLTF. The CDR3 bases are TGTTCCAGTAGTATACCTGGTTCTGGGGCCAACGTCCTGACTTTC.

This clone has at least ten counts. The chain carries TRBV4-2 and TRBJ2-3, with TRBD1 identical over 8 bases. The CDR3 spans 16 residues. V lost 4 bases to trimming and J lost 2 bases; unmatched junction nucleotides: 8. The germline gives CDR1 LGHNA, CDR2 YNFKEQ. The CDR3 DNA is TGTGCCAGCAGCCGGGCGGACAGGGACCTCACAGATACGCAGTATTTT. Translating it yields CASSRADRDLTDTQYF.

This clone has just a few counts. One end of the junction varies from germline; a read error may be responsible. The chain is built from TRBV6-5 and TRBJ2-3; possible D gene TRBD2, 6 bases. Germline assignment: CDR1 MNHEY and CDR2 SVGAGI. The CDR3 extends over 14 amino acids. CDR3 amino acids: CASTSGGSTDTRYF. CDR3 DNA sequence: TGTGCCAGCACTTCCGGGGGAAGCACAGATACGCGGTATTTT.

This clone was observed many times. The chain is built from TRBV5-1 and TRBJ2-1; the D gene is possibly TRBD1 (6 bases). Trimming pared 0 bases from V and 4 bases from J, leaving 11 bases between. The germline V gene has CDR1 SGHRS and CDR2 YFSETQ. The CDR3 has 15 amino acids. The CDR3 region has the DNA TGCGCCAGCAGCTTGGGGCAGGGGTTATACAATGAGCAGTTCTTC. Translated: CASSLGQGLYNEQFF.

This sequence joins TRBV27 and TRBJ2-7, with unresolved D. There are 13 residues in the CDR3. Germline CDR1 reads MNHEY; CDR2 reads SMNVEV (reference sequence). The CDR3 DNA reads as TGTGGGAGCAGTTTCGGCAGGACCTACGAGCAGTACTTC. Translating it yields CGSSFGRTYEQYF.

This clone was counted a few times. This sequence joins TRBV7-2 and TRBJ1-6, with a weak D call TRBD1 (6 bases). Germline V gives CDR1 SGHTA, CDR2 FQGNSA. Trimming removed 1 base at V and 13 bases at J, with 14 bases between. The length of the CDR3 is 14 residues. The CDR3 DNA sequence: TGTGCCAGCAGCTTAGGACAGGATTTGGGGCCCCTCCACTTT. Translating gives CASSLGQDLGPLHF.

The sample holds many counts of this clone. An end of the junction differs from the germline gene, which may be a read error. The V gene is TRBV7-8, the J gene TRBJ2-1; tentative D call: TRBD2 (6 bases). This CDR3 comprises 16 residues. The germline gives CDR1 SGHVS, CDR2 FQNEAQ. The CDR3 DNA reads TGTGCCAGCAGCTTAGTTTTCGGCGGGATCTACGATGAGCAGTTCTTC. It is translated as CASSLVFGGIYDEQFF.

Many counts were recorded for this clone. The genes are TRBV19 and TRBJ1-2, with 8 bases fitting TRBD1. The V gene end was trimmed by 10 bases and the J gene end by 4 bases; junction bases not matched to a gene: 8. This CDR3 contains 13 residues. The germline gives CDR1 LNHDA, CDR2 SQIVND (reference sequence). DNA for the CDR3: TGTGCCACTTCGGACAGGGTCGCCTATGGCTACACCTTC. Amino acid sequence: CATSDRVAYGYTF.

The V gene is TRBV20-1, the J gene TRBJ2-1, with D maybe TRBD1 (5 bases). The CDR3 spans 12 residues. Germline CDR1 DFQATT, CDR2 SNEGSKA (reference sequence). V shed 6 bases and J shed 1 base, with 7 bases lying between them. CDR3 sequence (DNA): TGCAGTGCCAGGGTATCCTACAATGAGCAGTTCTTC. This encodes CSARVSYNEQFF.

This clone showed up just a few times. The V call is TRBV25-1, the J call TRBJ1-6; 9 nucleotides line up with TRBD1. Trimming cost V 8 bases and J 7 bases; bases outside gene matches: 6. Germline V gene data show CDR1 as MGHDK and CDR2 as SYGVNS. The CDR3 spans 14 residues. The CDR3 DNA is TGTGCCAGCTCATCCGGACAGGGGAATTCACCCCTCCACTTT. This sequence encodes CASSSGQGNSPLHF.

The V gene is TRBV28, the J gene TRBJ2-7; 8 bases match TRBD2. The germline CDR1 and CDR2 sequences are MDHEN and SYDVKM. Unmatched junction bases numbered 11, after V lost 2 bases and J lost 2 bases. This CDR3 is 17 amino acids long. Written as DNA, the CDR3 is TGTGCCAGCAGTTTACGGGCCGGAATAGCGGGGACCTACGAGCAGTACTTC. Translation: CASSLRAGIAGTYEQYF.

In its sample, this clone was seen many times. V gene TRBV9 combines with J gene TRBJ2-7; TRBD1 matches at 7 bases. The CDR3 is 14 residues long. Germline assignment: CDR1 SGDLS and CDR2 YYNGEE. The trim removed 3 bases at V and 4 bases at J, leaving 7 bases unmatched. Written as DNA, the CDR3 is TGTGCCAGCAGCGGGGGACAGTCCCTATACGAGCAGTACTTC. It is translated as CASSGGQSLYEQYF.

This clone was observed a handful of times. V and J are TRBV6-1 and TRBJ1-2; D is ambiguous. The CDR3 has 15 amino acids. The germline V gene encodes CDR1 MNHNS and CDR2 SASEGT. Trimming stripped 1 base from V and 3 bases from J, with 12 bases between. CDR3 region: CASSEVAGGHYGYTF. CDR3 DNA sequence: TGTGCCAGCAGTGAAGTGGCGGGCGGCCACTATGGCTACACCTTC.

This clone was detected many times. The V call is TRBV7-2, the J call TRBJ1-1; TRBD1 is a possible D gene (5 bases). There are 14 residues in the CDR3. Germline loops: CDR1 SGHTA, CDR2 FQGNSA. The V gene lost 5 bases and the J gene lost 5 bases, with 15 bases spanning the gap. CDR3 amino acids: CASSRDGEGTEAFF. The CDR3 DNA sequence: TGTGCCAGCAGCCGGGACGGGGAGGGGACTGAAGCTTTCTTT.

This clone was recorded many times. This chain connects TRBV6-2 or TRBV6-3 to TRBJ2-7, with 11 nucleotides matching TRBD1. This CDR3 is built from 15 residues. The V segment lost 4 bases and the J segment 2 bases; nucleotides outside the gene matches: 4. CDR1 and CDR2 from the germline V gene are MNHEY and SVGEGT. CDR3 in amino acids: CASSSPDRGPYEQYF. The CDR3 nucleotides are TGTGCCAGCAGTTCCCCGGACAGGGGGCCCTACGAGCAGTACTTC.

J is TRBJ1-2 and V is TRBV28; 11 bases are shared with TRBD1. This CDR3 has 17 residues. The V gene end was trimmed by 4 bases and the J gene end by 3 bases; junction bases not matched to a gene: 10. Germline assignment: CDR1 MDHEN and CDR2 SYDVKM. The CDR3 is CASSSGGSGQGDYGYTF. CDR3 nucleotide sequence: TGTGCCAGCAGTTCTGGCGGTTCGGGACAGGGGGACTATGGCTACACCTTC.

This clone was seen ten or more times. CDR3 loop: CSADGLAGAGQETQYF. The DNA for the CDR3 is TGCAGTGCTGACGGACTAGCGGGAGCCGGCCAAGAGACCCAGTACTTC. The chain couples TRBV20-1 to TRBJ2-5, with TRBD2 identical over 13 bases. Germline CDR1 DFQATT, CDR2 SNEGSKA (reference sequence). V shed 5 bases and J 1 base; nucleotides not matched to a gene: 7. CDR3 length: 16 residues.

The sample holds many counts of this clone. The rearrangement joins TRBV2 to TRBJ1-4; D is undetermined. V was pared by 3 bases and J by 0 bases, with 5 bases between. Germline lookup yields CDR1 SNHLY and CDR2 FYNNEI. The CDR3 runs 14 residues. The CDR3 nucleotides are TGTGCCAGCAGTGATCTAGCAACTAATGAAAAACTGTTTTTT. Translating gives CASSDLATNEKLFF.

In the case of this clone: A much larger clone lies a single base off, so this may be a read error. The DNA for the CDR3 is TGTTCCAGCAGGTTGGGACAGTGGGAGACCCAGTACTTC. Its translation is CSSRLGQWETQYF. The chain carries TRBV12-3 or TRBV12-4 and TRBJ2-5, with 7 bases that match TRBD1. This CDR3 has 13 amino acids.

This clone was detected many times. The chain has TRBV15 and TRBJ2-1, with D possibly TRBD2 on 6 matching bases. The CDR3 totals 16 residues. With 0 bases removed from V and 0 bases from J, the gap between germline ends came to 9 bases. In germline, CDR1 is LNHNV, CDR2 YYDKDF (reference sequence). The CDR3 protein is CATSRDRGISYNEQFF. The CDR3 bases are TGTGCCACCAGCAGAGACCGGGGGATCTCCTACAATGAGCAGTTCTTC.

This clone was seen ten or more times. The same CDR3 is also encoded by other DNA sequences in this sample. The V gene is TRBV4-1, the J gene TRBJ2-1, with a weak D call TRBD1 (5 bases). CDR1 is MGHRA and CDR2 is YSYEKL in the germline V gene. The CDR3 covers 13 residues. V was trimmed by 4 bases and J by 12 bases, leaving 16 bases between them. The CDR3 DNA reads TGCGCCAGCAGCCGCACCCGTGACACAGGGCAGTTCTTC. Amino acids: CASSRTRDTGQFF.

This clone has ten or more counts. The chain recombines TRBV19 with TRBJ2-5; TRBD2 matches at 10 bases. Trimming cost V 4 bases and J 5 bases; bases outside gene matches: 4. The germline V gene encodes CDR1 LNHDA and CDR2 SQIVND (reference sequence). CDR3 length equals 14 residues. The CDR3 protein is CASSRLAGAETQYF. CDR3 coding DNA: TGTGCCAGTAGTAGGCTAGCGGGAGCGGAGACCCAGTACTTC.

This clone was counted many times. At one of its ends the junction is not consistent with the germline gene, which may arise from a read error. The V gene is TRBV7-7, the J gene TRBJ2-7; D remains unclear. The CDR3 contains 14 residues. The germline CDR1 and CDR2 sequences are SSHAT and FNYEAQ (reference sequence). CDR3 sequence reads: CASSPDQSAYEQYF. In DNA form, the CDR3 reads TGTGCTAGCAGCCCCGACCAGTCCGCCTACGAGCAGTACTTC.

This clone was found a few times. CDR3 protein: CASLGTAPNYGYTF. CDR3 coding DNA: TGTGCCAGCCTGGGGACAGCCCCTAACTATGGCTACACCTTC. The V gene is TRBV6-1, the J gene TRBJ1-2, with 7 bases lining up with TRBD1. CDR3 length: 14 amino acids. Trimming took 8 bases from V and 0 from J; bases not matched to a gene: 6. Per the germline V gene, CDR1 is MNHNS and CDR2 is SASEGT.

This clone was observed at least ten times. The gene calls are TRBV5-6 and TRBJ1-4; the D gene is possibly TRBD1 (5 bases). This CDR3 region has 14 residues. CDR1 SGHDT and CDR2 YYEEEE come from the germline V gene. V was pared by 4 bases and J by 5 bases, with 12 bases between. The CDR3, as DNA: TGTGCCAGCAGCAGGGGACCGAAAAATGAAAAACTGTTTTTT. This translates into CASSRGPKNEKLFF.

This clone was detected ten times or more. The chain is built from TRBV28 and TRBJ2-7; TRBD1 aligns across 9 bases. This CDR3 has 17 amino acids. CDR1 and CDR2 from the germline V gene are MDHEN and SYDVKM. V trimming: 5 bases; J trimming: 4 bases; junction bases outside the gene matches: 15. The CDR3 DNA sequence: TGTGCCAGCAGTAGCTACCTGAAACGGGACAGGGTATACGAGCAGTACTTC. Translated: CASSSYLKRDRVYEQYF.

V gene TRBV20-1 combines with J gene TRBJ2-7; weak D call: TRBD1 (5 bases). This CDR3 has 13 amino acids. The ends were cut back, 5 bases at V and 4 bases at J, with 15 bases in the middle. In germline, CDR1 is DFQATT, CDR2 SNEGSKA (reference sequence). CDR3 protein: CSARTLSWYEQYF. CDR3 sequence (DNA): TGCAGTGCTCGGACACTTAGCTGGTACGAGCAGTACTTC.

This clone was detected ten times or more. This chain connects TRBV24-1 to TRBJ1-2; a possible D gene is TRBD1 (5 bases). The V gene's germline CDR1 is KGHDR and CDR2 SFDVKD. V was cut by 4 bases and J by 8 bases, with 10 bases left in between. This CDR3 comprises 12 residues. The CDR3: CATSDPGLGYTF. CDR3 sequence (DNA): TGTGCCACCAGTGACCCGGGACTCGGCTACACCTTC.

This clone has a handful of counts. This chain connects TRBV6-5 to TRBJ1-2; D remains unclear. CDR1 MNHEY and CDR2 SVGAGI come from the germline V gene. The CDR3 is 14 amino acids. Trimming cost V 1 base and J 4 bases, with 10 bases left between them. This chain's CDR3 is CASSYLNRGYGYTF. The DNA of the CDR3 is TGTGCCAGCAGTTACTTGAATCGGGGCTATGGCTACACCTTC.